This T cell receptor beta chain was captured in a study of blood T cell repertoires in COVID-19. The overall study: The United States, Italy and Spain were the sources of the acute and convalescent COVID-19 samples. PBMCs, B-cell-depleted T cells, or T cells provided the cDNA or gDNA that made up the material.

Under the authors' procedure: Reference gene primer amplification in the assay estimated nucleated cell counts. Measured with immunoSEQ multiplex PCR; TCRdb has only the in-frame clones, and not every one. Clone size and V and J calls were adopted from that table, with D and trimming inferred from the DNA. The sample has over 120,000 clones, about 80% seen once. This clone was picked up many times. Deletions cut 2 bases from V and 7 bases from J, with 12 bases between. Germline CDR1 is LGHDT and CDR2 is YNNKEL (reference sequence). This CDR3 is 14 amino acids long. The TCR comes from a woman in her sixties with acute or convalescent COVID-19. Material: peripheral blood. The V gene is TRBV3-1 (or the pseudogene TRBV3-2), the J gene TRBJ2-1; D unclear. In DNA, the CDR3 is TGTGCCAGCAGCCAATCAGACTGGCGTAATGAGCAGTTCTTC. It encodes CASSQSDWRNEQFF.